These T cell receptor beta chains were read from a single sample in a study of cytomegalovirus exposure and HLA in healthy donors. The protocol was immunoSEQ multiplex PCR, while the TCRdb copy is restricted to in-frame clones and leaves out a portion. The sample lists approximately 200,000 clones, about 77% occurring once. Sequenced: PBMCs. The receptors come from a woman in her 30s in good health and CMV-seropositive. CDR3s leave out the opening cysteine and the closing phenylalanine or tryptophan. D genes are given only for firm matches.

j_gene	d_gene	v_gene	CDR3aa
TRBJ2-5	TRBD1	TRBV11-3	ASSSTGTMETQY
TRBJ1-5	.	TRBV7-9	ASSQAGAVNQPQH
TRBJ1-1	.	TRBV7-2	ASSYPRGLNTEAF
TRBJ1-2	.	TRBV5-4	ASRDLQGRTGYT
TRBJ2-7	.	TRBV6-5	ASRDREQY
TRBJ2-7	.	TRBV4-1	ASSQNSPGSYEQY
TRBJ2-7	.	TRBV5-6	ASSLIPSSHEQY
TRBJ2-1	TRBD2	TRBV5-4	ASSLGTSGYNEQF
TRBJ2-5	.	TRBV7-9	ASSSTLPGHPKRPQY
TRBJ2-3	TRBD2	TRBV7-2	ASSPPGTSGRGTQY
TRBJ2-5	TRBD2	TRBV2	ASRTGTLAGVGETQY
TRBJ2-2	.	TRBV9	ASSVAGPNYGGELF
TRBJ2-7	.	TRBV10-3	AISRGDRYEQY
TRBJ1-4	.	TRBV28	ASSAINTREKLF
TRBJ1-2	.	TRBV11-1	ASSLGPGLPGGNGYT
TRBJ1-2	.	TRBV2	ASSIYSQGAGYT
TRBJ2-2	TRBD2	TRBV10-1	ASSETGGPTGELF
TRBJ1-1	TRBD1	TRBV19	ASSNRGPEAF
TRBJ1-1	.	TRBV5-4	ASSLRGTHRAF
TRBJ1-1	.	TRBV5-1	ASGREGSMNTEAF
TRBJ1-6	.	TRBV9	ASSVGTYNSPLH
TRBJ1-5	.	TRBV6-1	ASSPSGSLNQPQH
TRBJ2-1	TRBD1	TRBV11-3	ASSSSGTGIYNEQF
TRBJ1-2	TRBD1	TRBV19	ASSLGQDRSGYT
TRBJ2-7	.	TRBV7-2	ASSLASLSYEQY
TRBJ2-1	TRBD2	TRBV6-5	ASFSGRRNEQF
TRBJ2-1	TRBD2	TRBV5-4	ASSLTSGRINEQF
TRBJ2-1	.	TRBV7-9	ASSPEVSNEQF
TRBJ1-2	.	TRBV5-1	ASSLEAGLTGYT
TRBJ1-5	.	TRBV6-5	ASSRGQGIQPQH
TRBJ2-7	TRBD2	TRBV6-1	ASMWTSGYEQY
TRBJ2-1	TRBD2	TRBV7-6	ASSLGMRETSYNEQF
TRBJ1-6	.	TRBV25-1	ASVGGIKAHSPLH
TRBJ2-3	.	TRBV6-6	ASSYSSDTQY
TRBJ1-4	.	TRBV28	ASSPGEARRNEKLF
TRBJ2-1	TRBD2	TRBV6-6	ASSYRAGYNEQF
TRBJ2-6	.	TRBV4-1	ASSRRLIGDSGANVLT
TRBJ1-5	.	TRBV10-1	ASSEDRRQPQH
TRBJ2-5	TRBD2	TRBV5-1	ASSTGLADPQETQY
TRBJ1-1	.	TRBV5-4	ASSLFQANTEAF
TRBJ2-2	TRBD1	TRBV28	ASSLTGTGANTGELF
TRBJ2-2	.	TRBV1	TSLTRVGRGGELF
TRBJ1-1	.	TRBV6-5	ASSSGATEAF
TRBJ2-3	.	TRBV15	ATSQGSDTQY